This T cell receptor beta chain comes out of a study of cytotoxic CD8 clonotypes in ibrutinib-treated CLL. Study-wide context: Patient counts were about 12 relapsed/refractory, over 14 treatment-naive and some 17 IGHV unmutated.

This CDR3 is built from 11 residues. V lost 7 bases and J lost 7, with 14 bases in between. Germline CDR1 DFQATT, CDR2 SNEGSKA (reference sequence). Worth noting for this clone: The antigen remains unidentified.

The repertoire was sequenced with immunoSEQ multiplex PCR; TCRdb's copy has only in-frame clones and lacks some. Of roughly 250,000 clones listed, under 75% are singletons. Study-wide points: There were few public clonotypes, and on treatment they contracted or stayed stable. Clonality went up at ibrutinib response and then declined back toward baseline at progression.

The TCR sequence derives from a human donor with chronic lymphocytic leukemia. Material: PBMCs, obtained after 24 months of ibrutinib treatment. The chain carries TRBV20-1 and TRBJ2-7, with D uncertain. The CDR3 bases are TGCAGTGTTCTGGTCCTTGCTGAGCAGTACTTC. Encoded protein: CSVLVLAEQYF.